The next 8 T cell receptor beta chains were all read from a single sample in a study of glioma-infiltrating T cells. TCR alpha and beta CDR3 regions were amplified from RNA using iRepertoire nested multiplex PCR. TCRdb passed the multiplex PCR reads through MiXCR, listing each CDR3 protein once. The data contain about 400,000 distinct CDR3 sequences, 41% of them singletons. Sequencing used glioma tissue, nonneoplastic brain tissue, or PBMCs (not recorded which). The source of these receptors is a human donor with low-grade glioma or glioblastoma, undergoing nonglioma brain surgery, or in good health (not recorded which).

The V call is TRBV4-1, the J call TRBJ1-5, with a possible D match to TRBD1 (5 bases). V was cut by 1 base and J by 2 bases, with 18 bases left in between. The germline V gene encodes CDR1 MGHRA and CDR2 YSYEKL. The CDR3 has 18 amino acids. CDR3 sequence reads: CASSQASRGGGGNQPQHF. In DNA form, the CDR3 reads TGCGCCAGCAGCCAAGCCTCGAGGGGTGGGGGAGGCAATCAGCCCCAGCATTTT.

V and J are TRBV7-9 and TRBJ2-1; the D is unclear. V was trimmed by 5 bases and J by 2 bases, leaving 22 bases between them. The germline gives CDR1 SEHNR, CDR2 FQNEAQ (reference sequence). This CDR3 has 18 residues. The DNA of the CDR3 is TGTGCCAGCAGCCAAGGTTCCTCCAGCGCCTCCGCCTACAATGAGCAGTTCTTC. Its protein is CASSQGSSSASAYNEQFF.

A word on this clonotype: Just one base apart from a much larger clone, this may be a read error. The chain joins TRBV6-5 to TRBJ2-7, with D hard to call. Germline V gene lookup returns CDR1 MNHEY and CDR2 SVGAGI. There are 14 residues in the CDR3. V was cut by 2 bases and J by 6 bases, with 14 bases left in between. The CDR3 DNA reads TGTGCCAGCAGTTACGACATTGCAGGCGGCGAGCAGTACTTC. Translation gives CASSYDIAGGEQYF.

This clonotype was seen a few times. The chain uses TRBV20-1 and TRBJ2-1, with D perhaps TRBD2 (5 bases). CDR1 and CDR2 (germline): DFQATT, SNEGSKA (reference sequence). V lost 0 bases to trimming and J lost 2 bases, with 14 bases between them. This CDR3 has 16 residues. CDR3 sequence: CSARELPGSAYNEQFF. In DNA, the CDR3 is TGCAGTGCTAGAGAGCTCCCGGGGTCGGCCTACAATGAGCAGTTCTTC.

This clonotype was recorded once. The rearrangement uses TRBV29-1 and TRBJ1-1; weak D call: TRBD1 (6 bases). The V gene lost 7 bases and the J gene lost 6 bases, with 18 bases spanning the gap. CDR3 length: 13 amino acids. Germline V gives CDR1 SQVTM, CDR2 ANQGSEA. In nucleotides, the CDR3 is TGCAGCGGAACCACAGGGAACAACCCTGAAGCTTTCTTT. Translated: CSGTTGNNPEAFF.

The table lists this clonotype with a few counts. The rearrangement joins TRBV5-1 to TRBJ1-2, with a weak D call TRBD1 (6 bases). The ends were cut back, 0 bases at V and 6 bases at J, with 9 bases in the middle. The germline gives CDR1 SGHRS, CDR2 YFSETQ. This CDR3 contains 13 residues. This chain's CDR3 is CASSLGNRDGYTF. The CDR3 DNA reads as TGCGCCAGCAGCTTGGGCAACAGGGATGGCTACACCTTC.

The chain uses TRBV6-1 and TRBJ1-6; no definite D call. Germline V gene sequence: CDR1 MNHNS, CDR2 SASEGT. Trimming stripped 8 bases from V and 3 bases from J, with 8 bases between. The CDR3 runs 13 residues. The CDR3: CASLGNYNSPLHF. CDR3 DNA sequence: TGTGCCAGCCTCGGGAACTATAATTCACCCCTCCACTTT.

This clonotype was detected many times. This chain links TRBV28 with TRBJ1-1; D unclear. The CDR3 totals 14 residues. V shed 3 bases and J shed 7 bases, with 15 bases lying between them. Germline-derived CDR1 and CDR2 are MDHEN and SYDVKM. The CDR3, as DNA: TGTGCCAGCAGTTTGGCAATATCGAGGGTTGAAGCTTTCTTT. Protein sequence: CASSLAISRVEAFF.